The rows below give T cell receptor beta chains drawn from one sample of a study of blood T cell repertoires in COVID-19. This table comes from immunoSEQ multiplex PCR, and its TCRdb copy is limited to in-frame clones, with some not included. Of 210,000 or so clones in the sample, roughly 80% are singletons; the top ten hold under 11%. The material sequenced was peripheral blood. The receptors were sampled from a woman of 80 years or more with acute or convalescent COVID-19. The CDR3 runs from the conserved cysteine through the conserved F or W. The D gene is left open where the match is weak. Not every row has a clone size; where given, it reads once, few, many or a size class.

clone_size	d_call	j_call	v_call	cdr3_nt	cdr3_aa
-	TRBD2	TRBJ2-6	TRBV7-2	TGTGCCAGCAGCTTAGCCGGGGGGGACGGGGCCAACGTCCTGACTTTC	CASSLAGGDGANVLTF
-	-	TRBJ1-2	TRBV3-1/TRBV3-2	TGTGCCAGCAGCCAAGACCCGGAGTTCTATGGCTACACCTTC	CASSQDPEFYGYTF
once	TRBD2	TRBJ2-7	TRBV6-5	TGTGCCAGTTCTAGCGGGGCCTTCTACGAGCAGTACTTC	CASSSGAFYEQYF
-	-	TRBJ2-2	TRBV7-6	TGTGCCAGCAGACCCATCCCCGCGGGAAACACCGGGGAGCTGTTTTTT	CASRPIPAGNTGELFF
-	-	TRBJ2-6	TRBV9	TGTGCCAGCAGCGTTTACAACGTCCTGACTTTC	CASSVYNVLTF
-	-	TRBJ2-7	TRBV11-2	TGTGCCAGCAGCCTAGAAACGAGCGAGCAGTACTTC	CASSLETSEQYF
-	TRBD1	TRBJ1-3	TRBV6-1	TGTGCCAGCAGTGAACATGGACAGGCTGGAAACACCATATATTTT	CASSEHGQAGNTIYF
-	TRBD1	TRBJ2-6	TRBV19	TGTGCCAGTAGTATAGACGTGCCGGGACAGTCGATCTCTGGGGCCAACGTCCTGACTTTC	CASSIDVPGQSISGANVLTF
few	TRBD2	TRBJ2-5	TRBV7-6	TGTGCCAGCAGCTTAAGAGCAGGAGGGACTAGCGGGGGGATCCAAGAGACCCAGTACTTC	CASSLRAGGTSGGIQETQYF
-	-	TRBJ1-1	TRBV18	TGTGCCAGCTCACCTGGACAGACTGAAGCTTTCTTT	CASSPGQTEAFF